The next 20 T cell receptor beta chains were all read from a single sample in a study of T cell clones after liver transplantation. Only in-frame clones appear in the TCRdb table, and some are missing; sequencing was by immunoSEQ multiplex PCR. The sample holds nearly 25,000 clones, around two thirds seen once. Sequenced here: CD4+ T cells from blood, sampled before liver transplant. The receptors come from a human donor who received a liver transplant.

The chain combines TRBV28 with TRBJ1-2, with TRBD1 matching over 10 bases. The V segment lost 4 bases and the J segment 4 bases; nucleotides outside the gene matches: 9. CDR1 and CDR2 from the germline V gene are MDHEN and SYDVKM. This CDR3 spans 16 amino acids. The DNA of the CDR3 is TGTGCCAGCAGTTCTGCAGGGACAGGGGCCCCCTATGGCTACACCTTC. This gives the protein CASSSAGTGAPYGYTF.

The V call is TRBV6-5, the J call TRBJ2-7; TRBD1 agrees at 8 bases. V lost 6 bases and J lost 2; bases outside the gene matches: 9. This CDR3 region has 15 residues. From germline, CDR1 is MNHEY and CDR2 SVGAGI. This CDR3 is CASSSDRERAYEQYF. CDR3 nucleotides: TGTGCCAGCAGCTCGGACAGGGAGAGAGCCTACGAGCAGTACTTC.

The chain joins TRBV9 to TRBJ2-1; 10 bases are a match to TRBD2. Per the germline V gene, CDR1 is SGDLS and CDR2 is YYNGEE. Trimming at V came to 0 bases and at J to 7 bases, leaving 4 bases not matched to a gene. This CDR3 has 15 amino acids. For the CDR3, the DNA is TGTGCCAGCAGCGTAGAGGGACTAGCGTCTAATGAGCAGTTCTTC. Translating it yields CASSVEGLASNEQFF.

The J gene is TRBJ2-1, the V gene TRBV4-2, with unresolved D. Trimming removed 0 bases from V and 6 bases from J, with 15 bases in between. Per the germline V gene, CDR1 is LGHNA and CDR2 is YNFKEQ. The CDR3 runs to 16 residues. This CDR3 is CASSQEILPRLNEQFF. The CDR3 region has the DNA TGTGCCAGCAGCCAAGAGATCCTCCCACGTCTCAATGAGCAGTTCTTC.

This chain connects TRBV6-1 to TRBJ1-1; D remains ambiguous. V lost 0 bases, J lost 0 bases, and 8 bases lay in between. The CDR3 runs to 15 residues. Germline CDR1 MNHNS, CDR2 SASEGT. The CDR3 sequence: CASSEALNVNTEAFF. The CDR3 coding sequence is TGTGCCAGCAGTGAAGCTTTAAATGTGAACACTGAAGCTTTCTTT.

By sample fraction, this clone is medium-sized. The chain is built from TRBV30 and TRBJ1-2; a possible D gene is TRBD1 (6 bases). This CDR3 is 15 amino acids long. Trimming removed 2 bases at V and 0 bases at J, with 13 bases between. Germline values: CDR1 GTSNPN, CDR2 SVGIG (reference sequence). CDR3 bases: TGTGCCTGGAGTACTGGACAGATTTCTAACTATGGCTACACCTTC. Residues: CAWSTGQISNYGYTF.

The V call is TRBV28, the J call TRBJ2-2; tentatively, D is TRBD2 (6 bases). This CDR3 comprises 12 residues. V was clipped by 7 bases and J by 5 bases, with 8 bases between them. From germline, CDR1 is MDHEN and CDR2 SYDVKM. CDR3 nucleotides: TGTGCCAGCACCCGGGGGACCGGGGAGCTGTTTTTT. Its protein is CASTRGTGELFF.

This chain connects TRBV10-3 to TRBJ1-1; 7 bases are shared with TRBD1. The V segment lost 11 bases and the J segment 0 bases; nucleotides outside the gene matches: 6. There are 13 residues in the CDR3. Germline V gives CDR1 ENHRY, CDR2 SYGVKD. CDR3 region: CAAQGQMNTEAFF. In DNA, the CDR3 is TGTGCCGCCCAGGGACAGATGAACACTGAAGCTTTCTTT.

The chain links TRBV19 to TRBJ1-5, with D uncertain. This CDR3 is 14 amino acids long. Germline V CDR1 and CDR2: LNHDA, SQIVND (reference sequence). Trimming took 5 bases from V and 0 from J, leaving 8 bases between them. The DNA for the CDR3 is TGTGCCAGTAGTTCAACCAATAGCAATCAGCCCCAGCATTTT. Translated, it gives CASSSTNSNQPQHF.

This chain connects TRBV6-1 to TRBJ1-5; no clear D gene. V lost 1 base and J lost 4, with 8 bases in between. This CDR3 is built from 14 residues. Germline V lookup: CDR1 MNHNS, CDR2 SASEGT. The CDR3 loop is CASSEVVVNQPQHF. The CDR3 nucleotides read TGTGCCAGCAGTGAAGTTGTAGTGAATCAGCCCCAGCATTTT.

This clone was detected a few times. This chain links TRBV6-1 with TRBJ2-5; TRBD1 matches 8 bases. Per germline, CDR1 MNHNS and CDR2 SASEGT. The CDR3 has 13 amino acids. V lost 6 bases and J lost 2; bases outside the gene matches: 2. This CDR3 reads CASSRDRQETQYF. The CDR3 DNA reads TGTGCCAGCAGCAGGGACAGGCAAGAGACCCAGTACTTC.

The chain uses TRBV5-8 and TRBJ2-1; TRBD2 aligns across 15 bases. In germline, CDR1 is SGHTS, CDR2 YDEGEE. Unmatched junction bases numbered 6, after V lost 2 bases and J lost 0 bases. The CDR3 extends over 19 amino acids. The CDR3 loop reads CASSLMGLAGGRSYNEQFF. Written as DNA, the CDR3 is TGTGCCAGCAGCTTAATGGGACTAGCGGGGGGACGCTCCTACAATGAGCAGTTCTTC.

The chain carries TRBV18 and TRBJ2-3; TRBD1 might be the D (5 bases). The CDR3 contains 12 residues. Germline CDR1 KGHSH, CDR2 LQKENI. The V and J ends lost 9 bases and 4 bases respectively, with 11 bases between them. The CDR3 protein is CASQQVSDTQYF. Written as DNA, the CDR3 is TGTGCCAGTCAACAGGTGTCAGATACGCAGTATTTT.

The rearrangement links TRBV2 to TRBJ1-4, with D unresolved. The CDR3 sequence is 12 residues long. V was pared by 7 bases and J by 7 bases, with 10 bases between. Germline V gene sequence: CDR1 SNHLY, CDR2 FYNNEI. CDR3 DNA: TGTGCCAGCAAGGTAGAGAGTGAAAAACTGTTTTTT. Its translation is CASKVESEKLFF.

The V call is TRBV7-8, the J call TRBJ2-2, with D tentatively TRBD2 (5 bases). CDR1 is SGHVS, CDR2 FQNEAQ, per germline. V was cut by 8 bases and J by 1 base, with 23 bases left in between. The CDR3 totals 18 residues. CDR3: CASPPALSGGLNTGELFF. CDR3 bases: TGTGCCAGCCCCCCCGCCCTCTCAGGTGGACTGAACACCGGGGAGCTGTTTTTT. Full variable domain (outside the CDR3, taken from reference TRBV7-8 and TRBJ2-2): GAGVSQSPRYKVAKRGQDVALRCDPISGHVSLFWYQQALGQGPEFLTYFQNEAQLDKSGLPSDRFFAERPEGSVSTLKIQRTQQEDSAVYLCASPPALSGGLNTGELFFGEGSRLTVL.

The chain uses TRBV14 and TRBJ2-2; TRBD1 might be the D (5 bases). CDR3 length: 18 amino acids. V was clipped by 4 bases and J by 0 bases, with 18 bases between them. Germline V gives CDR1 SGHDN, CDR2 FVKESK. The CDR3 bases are TGTGCCAGCAGCCGATACCCGCCGCAGGGCGCGAACACCGGGGAGCTGTTTTTT. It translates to CASSRYPPQGANTGELFF.

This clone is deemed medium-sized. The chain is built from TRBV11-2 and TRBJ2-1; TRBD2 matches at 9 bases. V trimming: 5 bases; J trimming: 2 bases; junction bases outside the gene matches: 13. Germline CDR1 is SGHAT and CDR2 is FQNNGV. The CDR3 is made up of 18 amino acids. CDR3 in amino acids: CASSPLGAGGPPYNEQFF. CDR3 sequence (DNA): TGTGCCAGCAGCCCTCTCGGGGCGGGAGGGCCACCCTACAATGAGCAGTTCTTC.

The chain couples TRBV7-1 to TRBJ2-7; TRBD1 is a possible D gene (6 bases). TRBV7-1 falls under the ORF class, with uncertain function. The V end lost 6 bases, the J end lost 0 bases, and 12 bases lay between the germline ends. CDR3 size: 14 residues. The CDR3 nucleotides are TGTGCCAGCAGTTTACTGGGGGCCTCCTACGAGCAGTACTTC. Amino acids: CASSLLGASYEQYF.

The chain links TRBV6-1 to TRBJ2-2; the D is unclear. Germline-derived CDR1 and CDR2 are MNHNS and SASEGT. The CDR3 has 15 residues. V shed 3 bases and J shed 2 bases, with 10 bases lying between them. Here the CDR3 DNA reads TGTGCCAGCAGTGAGTGGGGTGGTAACACCGGGGAGCTGTTTTTT. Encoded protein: CASSEWGGNTGELFF.

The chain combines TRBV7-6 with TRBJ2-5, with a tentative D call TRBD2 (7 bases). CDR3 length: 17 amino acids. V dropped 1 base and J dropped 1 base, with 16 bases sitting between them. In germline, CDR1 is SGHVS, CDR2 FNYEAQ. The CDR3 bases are TGTGCCAGCAGCTTAGGCGGGGGAGGGGGTCTCCAAGAGACCCAGTACTTC. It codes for CASSLGGGGGLQETQYF.